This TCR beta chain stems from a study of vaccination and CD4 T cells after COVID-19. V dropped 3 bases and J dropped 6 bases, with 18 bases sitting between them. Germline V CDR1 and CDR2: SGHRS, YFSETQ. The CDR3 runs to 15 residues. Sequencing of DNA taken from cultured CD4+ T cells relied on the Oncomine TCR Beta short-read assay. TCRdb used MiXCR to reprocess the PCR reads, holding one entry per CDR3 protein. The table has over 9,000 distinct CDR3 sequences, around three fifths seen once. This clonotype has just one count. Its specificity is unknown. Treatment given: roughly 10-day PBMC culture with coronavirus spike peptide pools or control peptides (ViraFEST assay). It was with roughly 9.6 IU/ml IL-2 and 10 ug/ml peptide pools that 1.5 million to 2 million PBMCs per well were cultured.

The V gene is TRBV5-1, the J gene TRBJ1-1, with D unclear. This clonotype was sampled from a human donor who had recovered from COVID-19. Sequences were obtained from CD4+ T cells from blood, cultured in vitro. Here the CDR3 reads CASSSASVVPSEAFF. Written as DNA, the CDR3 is TGCGCCAGCAGCTCCGCTAGCGTAGTTCCCTCTGAAGCTTTCTTT.